Reported below is one T cell receptor beta chain. This sample is drawn from a study of blood T cell repertoires in COVID-19. Study background: Sites across the United States, Italy and Spain contributed samples from acute and convalescent COVID-19. T cells, B-cell-depleted T cells, or PBMCs provided the cDNA or gDNA that served as material.

This CDR3 comprises 12 residues. Trimming cost V 2 bases and J 11 bases; bases outside gene matches: 7. Germline V gives CDR1 GTSNPN, CDR2 SVGIG (reference sequence). Per the original data handling: The authors estimated nucleated cell counts from reference gene primer amplification. Sequenced by immunoSEQ multiplex PCR; TCRdb stores in-frame clones only, minus some. The V and J calls and the clone size are those of that table, but D and trimming were determined from the DNA. The profile covers over 75,000 clones, with roughly 84% appearing a single time and over 2.5% taken by the ten largest. The TCR was taken from a woman older than 75 with acute or convalescent COVID-19. Material for sequencing was peripheral blood. The chain recombines TRBV30 with TRBJ2-7, with 9 nucleotides matching TRBD1. The CDR3 is CAWSPGTGLEYF. CDR3 nucleotide sequence: TGTGCCTGGAGTCCCGGGACAGGGTTGGAGTACTTC.